This T cell receptor beta chain was captured by sequencing in a study of breast tumors, draining lymph nodes, adjacent tissues. Per germline, CDR1 WNHNN and CDR2 SYGVQD (reference sequence). Deletions cut 6 bases from V and 8 bases from J, with 19 bases between. The CDR3 totals 14 residues. TCRdb re-called the multiplex PCR reads with MiXCR, one entry per CDR3 protein. The table has about 35,000 distinct CDR3 sequences, 36% seen once; the top ten hold around 9.9%. This clonotype was counted at least ten times. Sequenced material: breast tumor tissue. This receptor was obtained from a female donor with breast cancer. Some clones in this sample may be carry-over from other donors' samples. The chain is built from TRBV10-1 and TRBJ1-2; a possible D gene is TRBD1 (5 bases). This chain's CDR3 is CASSRRIQTVGYTF. Written as DNA, the CDR3 is TGCGCCAGCAGCCGACGGATCCAGACAGTGGGCTACACCTTC.